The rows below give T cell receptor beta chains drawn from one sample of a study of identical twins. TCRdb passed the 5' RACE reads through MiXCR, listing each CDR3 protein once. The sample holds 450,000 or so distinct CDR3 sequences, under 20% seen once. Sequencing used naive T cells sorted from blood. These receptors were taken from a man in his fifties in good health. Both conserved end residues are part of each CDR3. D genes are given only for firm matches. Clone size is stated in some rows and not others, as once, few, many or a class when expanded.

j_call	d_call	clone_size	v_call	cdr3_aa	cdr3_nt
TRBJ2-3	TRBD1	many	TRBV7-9	CASSSSRTGGADTQYF	TGTGCCAGCAGCTCCAGCCGGACAGGGGGAGCAGATACGCAGTATTTT
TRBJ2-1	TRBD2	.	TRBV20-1	CSARDSAGGGNEQFF	TGCAGTGCTAGAGATAGCGCGGGAGGGGGCAATGAGCAGTTCTTC
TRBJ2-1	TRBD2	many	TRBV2	CASSEALLGGGAGEQFF	TGTGCCAGCAGTGAAGCGCTTCTCGGCGGGGGGGCCGGTGAGCAGTTCTTC
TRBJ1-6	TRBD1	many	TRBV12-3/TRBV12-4	CASTWTGGRNSPLHF	TGTGCCAGCACCTGGACAGGGGGCCGGAATTCACCCCTCCACTTT
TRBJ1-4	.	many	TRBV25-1	CASRVGGEKLFF	TGTGCCAGCCGCGTGGGCGGGGAAAAACTGTTTTTT
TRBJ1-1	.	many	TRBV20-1	CSATQGSLNTEAFF	TGCAGTGCTACCCAGGGATCGTTGAACACTGAAGCTTTCTTT
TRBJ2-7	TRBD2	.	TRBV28	CASSFLPSGNEQYF	TGTGCCAGCAGTTTTCTTCCTAGCGGGAACGAGCAGTACTTC
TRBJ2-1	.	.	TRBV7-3	CASSSGPSSSTINEQFF	TGTGCCAGCAGCTCGGGTCCTTCTAGCAGCACCATCAATGAGCAGTTCTTC
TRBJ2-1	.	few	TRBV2	CASSEHQGNNEQFF	TGTGCCAGCAGTGAGCACCAGGGGAACAATGAGCAGTTCTTC
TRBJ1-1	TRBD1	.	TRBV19	CASSTRTGDWGTEAFF	TGTGCCAGTAGTACCCGGACAGGGGATTGGGGCACTGAAGCTTTCTTT
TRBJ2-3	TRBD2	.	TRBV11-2	CASSALGGTGTDTQYF	TGTGCCAGCAGCGCCCTGGGAGGGACGGGTACAGATACGCAGTATTTT
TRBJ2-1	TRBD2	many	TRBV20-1	CSARRGSAYNEQFF	TGCAGTGCTAGGCGCGGGAGTGCCTACAATGAGCAGTTCTTC
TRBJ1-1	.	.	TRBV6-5	CASSYSFQSGFGTEAFF	TGTGCCAGCAGTTACTCATTTCAGTCGGGCTTCGGCACTGAAGCTTTCTTT
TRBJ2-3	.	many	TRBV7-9	CASSFGQTTDTQYF	TGTGCCAGCAGCTTCGGACAGACTACAGATACGCAGTATTTT
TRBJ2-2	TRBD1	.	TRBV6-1	CASSLNGQGRGGELFF	TGTGCCAGCAGCCTTAATGGACAGGGAAGAGGCGGGGAGCTGTTTTTT
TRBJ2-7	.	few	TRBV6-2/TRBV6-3	CASTEGLRSYEQYF	TGTGCCAGCACCGAAGGACTGAGATCCTACGAGCAGTACTTC
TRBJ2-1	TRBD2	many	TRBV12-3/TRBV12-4	CASSPGTRLNPNNEQFF	TGTGCCAGCAGTCCTGGGACTAGACTAAATCCTAACAATGAGCAGTTCTTC
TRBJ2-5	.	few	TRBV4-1	CASSRRPAGQETQYF	TGCGCCAGCAGCCGACGCCCAGCCGGGCAAGAGACCCAGTACTTC
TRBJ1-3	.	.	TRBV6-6	CASSWVSGNTIYF	TGTGCCAGCAGCTGGGTCTCTGGAAACACCATATATTTT
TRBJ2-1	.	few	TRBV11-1	CASSFDQLNEQFF	TGTGCCAGCAGCTTCGACCAGCTTAATGAGCAGTTCTTC
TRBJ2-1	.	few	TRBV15	CATSRELYNEQFF	TGTGCCACCAGCAGAGAACTCTACAATGAGCAGTTCTTC
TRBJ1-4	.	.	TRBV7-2	CASSLEALGKEKLFF	TGTGCCAGCAGCTTAGAGGCCCTGGGGAAGGAAAAACTGTTTTTT
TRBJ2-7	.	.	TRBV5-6	CASSLGGLNYEQYF	TGTGCCAGCAGCTTGGGTGGACTCAACTACGAGCAGTACTTC
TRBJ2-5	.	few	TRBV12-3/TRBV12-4	CASSTQGAGGLKTQYF	TGTGCCAGCAGTACCCAGGGGGCGGGGGGGCTAAAGACCCAGTACTTC
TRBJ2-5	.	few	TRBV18	CASSPLGQTQYF	TGTGCCAGCTCACCATTGGGACAGACCCAGTACTTC
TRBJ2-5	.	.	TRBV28	CASSLGREESQYF	TGTGCCAGCAGTTTAGGAAGGGAAGAGTCCCAGTACTTC
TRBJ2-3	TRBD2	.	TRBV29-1	CSVAGSGGASDTQYF	TGCAGCGTTGCGGGTAGCGGGGGGGCCTCAGATACGCAGTATTTT
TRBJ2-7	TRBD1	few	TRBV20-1	CSARDLTDRGYEQYF	TGCAGTGCTAGAGATCTAACCGACAGGGGCTACGAGCAGTACTTC
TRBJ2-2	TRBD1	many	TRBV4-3	CASSQWDRGFSGELFF	TGCGCCAGCAGCCAATGGGACAGGGGGTTTAGCGGGGAGCTGTTTTTT
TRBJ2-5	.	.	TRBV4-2	CASSQDSSGRETQYF	TGTGCCAGCAGCCAAGATTCATCGGGGCGGGAGACCCAGTACTTC
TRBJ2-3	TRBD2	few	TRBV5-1	CASSFRGELSDTQYF	TGCGCCAGCAGCTTCCGGGGGGAATTGTCAGATACGCAGTATTTT
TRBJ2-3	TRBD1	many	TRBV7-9	CASSRRTGSTDTQYF	TGTGCCAGCAGCCGACGGACAGGATCCACAGATACGCAGTATTTT
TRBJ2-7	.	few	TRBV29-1	CSGLDSYEQYF	TGCAGCGGGCTAGACAGCTACGAGCAGTACTTC
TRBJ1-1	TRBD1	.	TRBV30	CAWSGDRVITEAFF	TGTGCCTGGAGTGGTGACAGGGTTATCACTGAAGCTTTCTTT
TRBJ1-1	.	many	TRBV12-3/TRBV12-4	CASSLSVGNTEAFF	TGTGCCAGCAGTTTATCAGTGGGGAACACTGAAGCTTTCTTT
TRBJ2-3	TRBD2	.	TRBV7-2	CASSYRAREGRTDTQYF	TGTGCCAGCAGCTACCGGGCGCGGGAGGGCCGCACAGATACGCAGTATTTT
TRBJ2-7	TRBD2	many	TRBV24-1	CATSDPRTSGYEQYF	TGTGCCACCAGTGATCCACGGACTAGCGGTTACGAGCAGTACTTC